The rows below give T cell receptor beta chains drawn from one sample of a study of blood T cell repertoires in COVID-19. TCRdb keeps only in-frame clones here, not all; method: immunoSEQ multiplex PCR. The sample records roughly 40,000 clones, around three quarters being singletons. Specimen: peripheral blood. The receptors originated from a man at least 80 years old with acute or convalescent COVID-19. The CDR3 runs from the conserved cysteine through the conserved F or W. The D gene is left open where the match is weak. Some rows have no size entry. The others give once, few or many, or a class for an expanded clone.

v_call: TRBV18; d_call: NA; clone_size: NA; j_call: TRBJ2-7; cdr3_aa: CASSSVSGAGQQYF; cdr3_nt: TGTGCCAGCTCATCGGTAAGCGGCGCCGGCCAACAGTACTTC
v_call: TRBV6-5; d_call: TRBD1; clone_size: NA; j_call: TRBJ2-7; cdr3_aa: CASRPGGAGEQYF; cdr3_nt: TGTGCCAGCAGACCAGGGGGCGCGGGGGAGCAGTACTTC
v_call: TRBV28; d_call: NA; clone_size: NA; j_call: TRBJ2-7; cdr3_aa: CASSLTGKARGYEQYF; cdr3_nt: TGTGCCAGCAGTTTAACCGGGAAGGCCCGGGGTTACGAGCAGTACTTC
v_call: TRBV9; d_call: NA; clone_size: NA; j_call: TRBJ2-3; cdr3_aa: CASSAQGIVLDTQYF; cdr3_nt: TGTGCCAGCAGCGCCCAGGGGATAGTTCTAGATACGCAGTATTTT
v_call: TRBV29-1; d_call: TRBD1; clone_size: NA; j_call: TRBJ2-1; cdr3_aa: CSVGTGFEQFF; cdr3_nt: TGCAGCGTCGGGACAGGGTTTGAGCAGTTCTTC
v_call: TRBV6-6; d_call: TRBD1; clone_size: NA; j_call: TRBJ1-2; cdr3_aa: CASSASGTGNGYTF; cdr3_nt: TGTGCCAGCAGTGCTTCCGGGACAGGGAATGGCTACACCTTC
v_call: TRBV7-2; d_call: NA; clone_size: once; j_call: TRBJ1-2; cdr3_aa: CASSLEPYRTNYGYTF; cdr3_nt: TGTGCCAGCAGCTTAGAGCCCTACAGGACTAACTATGGCTACACCTTC
v_call: TRBV25-1; d_call: NA; clone_size: NA; j_call: TRBJ2-5; cdr3_aa: CASSESPRETQYF; cdr3_nt: TGTGCCAGCAGTGAATCCCCCCGAGAGACCCAGTACTTC
v_call: TRBV6-5; d_call: NA; clone_size: NA; j_call: TRBJ1-1; cdr3_aa: CASSWGTRGEAFF; cdr3_nt: TGTGCCAGCAGTTGGGGGACTAGAGGTGAAGCTTTCTTT
v_call: TRBV28; d_call: TRBD1; clone_size: NA; j_call: TRBJ1-2; cdr3_aa: CACQGEGGYTF; cdr3_nt: TGTGCCTGCCAGGGGGAAGGTGGCTACACCTTC
v_call: TRBV15; d_call: TRBD2; clone_size: NA; j_call: TRBJ2-1; cdr3_aa: CATSVLGILAGYNEQFF; cdr3_nt: TGTGCCACCAGCGTCCTAGGGATTCTAGCGGGCTACAATGAGCAGTTCTTC
v_call: TRBV2; d_call: NA; clone_size: NA; j_call: TRBJ2-1; cdr3_aa: CASRDVQRVYNEQFF; cdr3_nt: TGTGCCAGCAGGGACGTGCAGCGGGTATACAATGAGCAGTTCTTC
v_call: TRBV6-5; d_call: TRBD1; clone_size: NA; j_call: TRBJ1-4; cdr3_aa: CASSTTGKNEKLFF; cdr3_nt: TGTGCCAGCAGCACGACAGGGAAAAATGAAAAACTGTTTTTT
v_call: TRBV6-5; d_call: TRBD1; clone_size: medium-sized; j_call: TRBJ2-1; cdr3_aa: CASSSRGGSLGDEQFF; cdr3_nt: TGTGCCAGCAGTTCCCGAGGGGGCAGCTTAGGCGATGAGCAGTTCTTC
v_call: TRBV21-1; d_call: NA; clone_size: NA; j_call: TRBJ2-5; cdr3_aa: CASSREPKWDEGQGPQETQYF; cdr3_nt: TGTGCCAGCAGCAGGGAACCTAAATGGGACGAGGGACAGGGCCCTCAAGAGACCCAGTACTTC
v_call: TRBV27; d_call: NA; clone_size: many; j_call: TRBJ2-7; cdr3_aa: CASSRSGGVNEQYF; cdr3_nt: TGTGCCAGCAGTCGGTCCGGGGGAGTCAACGAGCAGTACTTC
v_call: TRBV6-6; d_call: TRBD2; clone_size: once; j_call: TRBJ2-1; cdr3_aa: CASVAGRSYNEQFF; cdr3_nt: TGTGCCAGTGTAGCGGGACGGTCCTACAATGAGCAGTTCTTC
v_call: TRBV4-2; d_call: NA; clone_size: once; j_call: TRBJ1-6; cdr3_aa: CASSQEGRGGSPLHF; cdr3_nt: TGTGCCAGCAGCCAAGAAGGCAGGGGTGGATCACCCCTCCACTTT
v_call: TRBV4-3; d_call: TRBD2; clone_size: few; j_call: TRBJ2-7; cdr3_aa: CASSPTPGTRASYEQYF; cdr3_nt: TGCGCCAGCAGCCCAACTCCCGGGACTAGGGCTTCCTACGAGCAGTACTTC
v_call: TRBV5-1; d_call: TRBD1; clone_size: NA; j_call: TRBJ2-1; cdr3_aa: CASSLDRGYYNEQFF; cdr3_nt: TGCGCCAGCAGCTTGGACAGGGGATACTACAATGAGCAGTTCTTC
v_call: TRBV2; d_call: TRBD2; clone_size: NA; j_call: TRBJ2-5; cdr3_aa: CASRTRLAAYQETQYF; cdr3_nt: TGTGCCAGCAGAACCCGGCTAGCGGCGTACCAAGAGACCCAGTACTTC
v_call: TRBV10-3; d_call: NA; clone_size: NA; j_call: TRBJ2-6; cdr3_aa: CAVSTGSGANVLTF; cdr3_nt: TGTGCCGTCTCTACAGGCTCTGGGGCCAACGTCCTGACTTTC
v_call: TRBV7-2; d_call: NA; clone_size: NA; j_call: TRBJ1-1; cdr3_aa: CASRDEQFTEAFF; cdr3_nt: TGTGCCAGCAGGGATGAACAGTTCACTGAAGCTTTCTTT
v_call: TRBV27; d_call: NA; clone_size: NA; j_call: TRBJ2-2; cdr3_aa: CASSLVGRESPRISGELFF; cdr3_nt: TGTGCCAGCAGTTTGGTCGGGCGGGAAAGCCCTCGGATTTCCGGGGAGCTGTTTTTT
v_call: TRBV6-5; d_call: NA; clone_size: NA; j_call: TRBJ1-1; cdr3_aa: CASSYGRMGTEAFF; cdr3_nt: TGTGCCAGCAGTTATGGGAGAATGGGCACTGAAGCTTTCTTT
v_call: TRBV2; d_call: TRBD1; clone_size: NA; j_call: TRBJ2-7; cdr3_aa: CASRGQAGSYEQYF; cdr3_nt: TGTGCCAGCAGGGGACAGGCAGGCTCCTACGAGCAGTACTTC
v_call: TRBV30; d_call: NA; clone_size: NA; j_call: TRBJ1-5; cdr3_aa: CAWSIGSGWDQPQHF; cdr3_nt: TGTGCCTGGAGTATAGGTTCAGGGTGGGATCAGCCCCAGCATTTT
v_call: TRBV19; d_call: TRBD2; clone_size: NA; j_call: TRBJ2-2; cdr3_aa: CASSIEGLAGGNTGELFF; cdr3_nt: TGTGCCAGTAGTATAGAGGGACTAGCGGGAGGTAACACCGGGGAGCTGTTTTTT
v_call: TRBV19; d_call: TRBD1; clone_size: few; j_call: TRBJ1-2; cdr3_aa: CASSGTVLYGYTF; cdr3_nt: TGTGCCAGTAGTGGGACAGTCCTCTATGGCTACACCTTC
v_call: TRBV18; d_call: NA; clone_size: NA; j_call: TRBJ2-1; cdr3_aa: CASSPPDSVGEQFF; cdr3_nt: TGTGCCAGCTCACCACCAGATAGCGTTGGTGAGCAGTTCTTC
v_call: TRBV7-9; d_call: TRBD2; clone_size: NA; j_call: TRBJ2-2; cdr3_aa: CASTLGGTINTGELFF; cdr3_nt: TGTGCCAGCACCCTAGGAGGGACTATTAACACCGGGGAGCTGTTTTTT
v_call: TRBV29-1; d_call: NA; clone_size: NA; j_call: TRBJ1-1; cdr3_aa: CSAQVGQGTEAFF; cdr3_nt: TGCAGCGCCCAAGTGGGGCAAGGCACTGAAGCTTTCTTT
v_call: TRBV4-2; d_call: TRBD1; clone_size: once; j_call: TRBJ1-2; cdr3_aa: CASSPSGQGSYGYTF; cdr3_nt: TGTGCCAGCAGCCCATCCGGACAGGGGTCATATGGCTACACCTTC
v_call: TRBV6-2/TRBV6-3; d_call: NA; clone_size: NA; j_call: TRBJ1-2; cdr3_aa: CASSYSWRSDYGCTF; cdr3_nt: TGTGCCAGCAGTTACTCGTGGAGGTCGGACTATGGCTGCACCTTC
v_call: TRBV24-1; d_call: NA; clone_size: NA; j_call: TRBJ2-1; cdr3_aa: CATSDPRGVYNEQFF; cdr3_nt: TGTGCCACCAGTGACCCTCGCGGAGTCTACAATGAGCAGTTCTTC
v_call: TRBV5-6; d_call: TRBD2; clone_size: once; j_call: TRBJ2-5; cdr3_aa: CASSLLAGGTQETQYF; cdr3_nt: TGTGCCAGCAGCTTACTAGCGGGAGGGACCCAAGAGACCCAGTACTTC
v_call: TRBV3-1/TRBV3-2; d_call: NA; clone_size: NA; j_call: TRBJ2-1; cdr3_aa: CASSQWAGYYNEQFF; cdr3_nt: TGTGCCAGCAGCCAATGGGCCGGCTACTACAATGAGCAGTTCTTC
v_call: TRBV2; d_call: NA; clone_size: many; j_call: TRBJ2-3; cdr3_aa: CASREWDTQYF; cdr3_nt: TGTGCCAGCAGGGAGTGGGATACGCAGTATTTT
v_call: TRBV5-5; d_call: TRBD1; clone_size: NA; j_call: TRBJ2-5; cdr3_aa: CASSTRAGGMETQYF; cdr3_nt: TGTGCCAGCAGCACACGGGCAGGGGGCATGGAGACCCAGTACTTC
v_call: TRBV6-2/TRBV6-3; d_call: TRBD2; clone_size: NA; j_call: TRBJ2-1; cdr3_aa: CASSFLAVLTEQFF; cdr3_nt: TGTGCCAGCAGTTTTCTAGCGGTACTAACAGAGCAGTTCTTC
v_call: TRBV19; d_call: NA; clone_size: NA; j_call: TRBJ1-1; cdr3_aa: CASSIGRVNTEAFF; cdr3_nt: TGTGCCAGTAGTATAGGACGGGTGAACACTGAAGCTTTCTTT